This T cell receptor beta chain was observed in a study of CD8 T cells in ankylosing spondylitis. Study results and limitations: It appeared that ankylosing spondylitis blood was characterized by a TCR beta motif of several highly homologous variants. Some motif variants had been reported before (in reactive arthritis synovial fluid and blood). Reportedly, disease-linked clones are significantly enriched in ankylosing spondylitis patients' matched synovial fluid. Relatively scarce in peripheral blood, disease-linked clones were CD8+.

Germline loops: CDR1 SGHAT, CDR2 FQNNGV. The V end was cut by 9 bases, the J end by 2 bases, with 20 bases between. The CDR3 length is 16 residues. Quantitative 5'-RACE with molecular barcodes generated TCR beta libraries. A single record per CDR3 protein comes from TCRdb applying MiXCR to the 5' RACE reads. The data show about 220,000 distinct CDR3 sequences, with 6% to 8% seen just once and about 14% held by the top ten. Worth noting for this clonotype: Its cognate antigen is unknown.

Sequencing used blood, either unsorted or a sorted T cell fraction (not recorded which). This chain connects TRBV11-2 to TRBJ2-1; maybe TRBD2 (6 bases). The clonotype was recovered from a male donor with ankylosing spondylitis. DNA of the CDR3: TGTGCCAGTCTAGGGGAGGCTGCCCCGCCCTACAATGAGCAGTTCTTC. Translating it yields CASLGEAAPPYNEQFF.